This paragraph reports one T cell receptor beta chain. Its antigen is undetermined. This record belongs to a study of cytomegalovirus exposure and HLA in healthy donors. The PCR employed 60 Vbeta primers together with 13 Jbeta primers. Assay: immunoSEQ multiplex PCR; the TCRdb copy retains only in-frame clones and omits some. This sample's clone table lists tens of thousands of clones. Findings of the study overall: A later examination showed that TCR association rates differed by HLA locus, with DRB1 most and HLA-C fewest. In presence/absence analyses, roughly uniform sequencing depth across donors was assumed.

Donors were nominally healthy when sampled, though unrecorded immune exposures were likely. The CDR3 consists of 15 residues. V lost 2 bases to trimming and J lost 0 bases, with 8 bases between them. Germline lookup yields CDR1 SEHNR and CDR2 FQNEAQ (reference sequence). Sequencing used PBMCs. This clonotype was sampled from a male donor in good health and CMV-seropositive. J is TRBJ1-3 and V is TRBV7-9; D is unclear. The CDR3 nucleotides read TGTGCCAGCAGCTTATATACGAGCTCTGGAAACACCATATATTTT. Encoded protein: CASSLYTSSGNTIYF. Full variable domain (outside the CDR3, taken from reference TRBV7-9 and TRBJ1-3): DTGVSQNPRHKITKRGQNVTFRCDPISEHNRLYWYRQTLGQGPEFLTYFQNEAQLEKSRLLSDRFSAERPKGSFSTLEIQRTEQGDSAMYLCASSLYTSSGNTIYFGEGSWLTVV.